This T cell receptor beta chain derives from a study of T cells in narcolepsy. Produced via immunoSEQ multiplex PCR; TCRdb's table is partial and in-frame only. There are around 24,000 clones in the sample; 70% to 90% occur only once, and about 1.3% lies in the top ten. The CDR3 is made up of 13 amino acids. The clonotype comes from a human donor with narcolepsy. Sequenced sample: CD45RA- memory CD4+ T cells from PBMCs. The rearrangement links TRBV21-1 to TRBJ2-7; TRBD2 is the table's D call and was not checked against the DNA. TRBV21-1 has pseudogene status. CDR3 in amino acids: CASSKRVSYEQYF. The CDR3 DNA is TGTGCCAGCAGCAAACGCGTCTCCTACGAGCAGTACTTC.